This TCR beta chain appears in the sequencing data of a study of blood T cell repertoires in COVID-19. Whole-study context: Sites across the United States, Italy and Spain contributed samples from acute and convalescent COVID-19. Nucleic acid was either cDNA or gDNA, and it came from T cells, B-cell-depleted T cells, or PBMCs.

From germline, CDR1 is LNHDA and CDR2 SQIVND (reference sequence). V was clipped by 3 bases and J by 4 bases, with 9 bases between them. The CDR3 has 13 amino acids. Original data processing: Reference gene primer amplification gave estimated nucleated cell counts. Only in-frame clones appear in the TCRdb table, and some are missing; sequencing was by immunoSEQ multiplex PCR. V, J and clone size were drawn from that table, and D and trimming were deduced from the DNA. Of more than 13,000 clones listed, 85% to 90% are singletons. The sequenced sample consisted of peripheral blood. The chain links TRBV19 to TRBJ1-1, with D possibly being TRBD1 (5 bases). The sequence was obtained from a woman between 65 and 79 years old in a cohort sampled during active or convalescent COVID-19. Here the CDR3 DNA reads TGTGCCAGTAGTATTGGGGGAGGCACTGAAGCTTTCTTT. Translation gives CASSIGGGTEAFF.